This TCR beta chain comes out of a study of Ad26.COV2.S vaccination and SARS-CoV-2 variants. Study background: This donor came from the COV1001 trial of Ad26.COV2.S.

V lost 2 bases and J 7 bases, leaving 14 bases between the germline ends. The CDR3 is 14 residues long. Germline CDR1 reads MNHNS; CDR2 reads SASEGT. Assay used: immunoSEQ multiplex PCR; TCRdb lists only in-frame clones, some missing. The profile shows about 400,000 clones, roughly 90% of them singletons. Treatment indicated: 15 to 20 received Ad26.COV2.S at low or high dose, single or two shots; a few received placebo; per-sample allocation not given. After the first vaccine or placebo injection, samples were drawn on day 63. The sample came from a Boston adult aged 18-55 years. This sample comprised peripheral blood, obtained in a trial of Ad26.COV2.S vaccine versus placebo. The chain recombines TRBV6-1 with TRBJ2-5; D might be TRBD1 (5 bases). The TCR originated in a person aged 18-60 years who received the Ad26.COV2.S COVID-19 vaccine or a placebo. Here the CDR3 reads CASSEMGPNLTQYF. The CDR3 bases are TGTGCCAGCAGTGAAATGGGGCCCAACCTGACCCAGTACTTC.